Listed below are T cell receptor beta chains from one sample, sequenced in a study of blood T cell repertoires in COVID-19. Method: immunoSEQ multiplex PCR; TCRdb's copy keeps in-frame clones and lacks some. The sample holds approximately 280,000 clones, roughly 85% seen once. The sample taken for sequencing was PBMCs or T cells enriched from blood (not recorded which). These receptors were collected from a woman aged 45-65 years who had recovered from COVID-19. CDR3s include the opening cysteine and the closing phenylalanine or tryptophan. The D gene is left open where the match is weak. Size values are once, few and many counts, or a class for expanded clones, and some rows have none.

TRBV5-1	-	TRBJ2-7	TRBD1	TGCGCCAGCAGCTTGGACAGGGGGCCCTACGAGCAGTACTTC	CASSLDRGPYEQYF
TRBV7-3	-	TRBJ2-1	TRBD1	TGTGCCAGCAGCGCGACAGGGGACGGGTACAATGAGCAGTTCTTC	CASSATGDGYNEQFF
TRBV12-5	-	TRBJ2-1	TRBD2	TGTGCTAGTGGTCCCAACGGACTAGCGGGAGACAATGAGCAGTTCTTC	CASGPNGLAGDNEQFF
TRBV11-2	-	TRBJ2-7	-	TGTGCCAGCAGGCCGGGACTCCGAGTATTCGAGCAGTACTTC	CASRPGLRVFEQYF
TRBV12-5	-	TRBJ1-1	-	TGTGCTAGTGGTTTGGACTCGGGATTGGGAACTTTCTTT	CASGLDSGLGTFF
TRBV30	few	TRBJ1-5	TRBD1	TGTGCCTGGAGCTCCGGGACAGGGGTAAGGCAGCCCCAGCATTTT	CAWSSGTGVRQPQHF
TRBV11-2	-	TRBJ2-3	TRBD2	TGTGCCAGCAGCTTAGATGGTTTTTTGGCTAGCGGCTTCACAGATACGCAGTATTTT	CASSLDGFLASGFTDTQYF
TRBV6-2/TRBV6-3	-	TRBJ1-4	-	TGTGCCAGCAGTTCACAGGGCATTGGAAAACTGTTTTTT	CASSSQGIGKLFF
TRBV2	-	TRBJ1-5	TRBD1	TGTGCCAGCAGTGAGGACAGGGGGCTTAGTCAGCCCCAGCATTTT	CASSEDRGLSQPQHF
TRBV20-1	once	TRBJ2-2	TRBD1	TGCAGTGCTAGTTACACAGGGGGCACCGGGGAGCTGTTTTTT	CSASYTGGTGELFF
TRBV3-1/TRBV3-2	-	TRBJ2-5	-	TGTGCCAGCAGCCGAGACCAGGAGACCCAGTACTTC	CASSRDQETQYF
TRBV7-9	-	TRBJ1-6	TRBD1	TGTGCCAGCAGCCGCACTCAAAACAGGGGATCACCCCTCCACTTT	CASSRTQNRGSPLHF
TRBV19	-	TRBJ2-1	-	TGTGCCAGTAGTCTAACGGGACAAAGTGTAGAGGAGCAGTTCTTC	CASSLTGQSVEEQFF
TRBV27	once	TRBJ1-6	TRBD1	TGTGCCAGCAGTCCCATTTTTACAGGGGGAGGAGGAAATTCACCCCTCCACTTT	CASSPIFTGGGGNSPLHF
TRBV30	-	TRBJ1-4	TRBD1	TGTGCCTGGAGCATACAGGGGGCGGGTGAAAAACTGTTTTTT	CAWSIQGAGEKLFF
TRBV6-2/TRBV6-3	-	TRBJ1-2	TRBD1	TGTGCCAGCAGTTACTTAGGACAGGGCGCCCATGGCTACACCTTC	CASSYLGQGAHGYTF
TRBV19	once	TRBJ1-1	-	TGTGCCAGTAGTGGGTGGGGAGGGACATTGAACACTGAAGCTTTCTTT	CASSGWGGTLNTEAFF
TRBV5-6	-	TRBJ2-7	-	TGTGCCAGCGGCCTGGCGCAGGGGAATTTCTACGAGCAGTACTTC	CASGLAQGNFYEQYF
TRBV5-1	-	TRBJ2-2	TRBD1	TGCGCCAGCAGCCGAGGGGGCCCGAACACCGGGGAGCTGTTTTTT	CASSRGGPNTGELFF
TRBV7-2	few	TRBJ1-6	-	TGTGCCAGCAGCTTAGTAGTGATTAATTCACCCCTCCACTTT	CASSLVVINSPLHF
TRBV7-3	-	TRBJ2-3	TRBD1	TGTGCCAGCAGCCAGGGACAGAGTAGCACAGATACGCAGTATTTT	CASSQGQSSTDTQYF
TRBV7-9	-	TRBJ2-5	TRBD2	TGTGCCAGCAGCTCGGCGGTCGGGGGGGAGACCCAGTACTTC	CASSSAVGGETQYF
TRBV5-1	-	TRBJ2-1	-	TGCGCCAGCAGAGCCGGGTCGGGAGATTACAATGAGCAGTTCTTC	CASRAGSGDYNEQFF
TRBV28	-	TRBJ2-7	TRBD1	TGTGCCAGCAGGCGACAGGGGATAGAGACCTACGAGCAGTACTTC	CASRRQGIETYEQYF
TRBV28	-	TRBJ2-1	-	TGTGCCAGCAGTGTAGGGGGGGAGAAGTACAATGAGCAGTTCTTC	CASSVGGEKYNEQFF
TRBV5-1	-	TRBJ2-1	-	TGCGCCAGCAGCTTGGTTGACTACTCCAATGAGCAGTTCTTC	CASSLVDYSNEQFF
TRBV29-1	-	TRBJ2-5	-	TGCAGCGTTGTGGAGCAAGAGACCCAGTACTTC	CSVVEQETQYF
TRBV7-6	few	TRBJ1-4	TRBD1	TGTGCCAGCAGCGGACAGGATGAAAAACTGTTTTTT	CASSGQDEKLFF
TRBV10-3	-	TRBJ2-2	TRBD2	TGTGCCATAATGCCGGGACTAGCTACCTCCGGGGAGCTGTTTTTT	CAIMPGLATSGELFF
TRBV5-1	once	TRBJ1-1	TRBD1	TGCGCCAGCAGCGACAGGGGCGAGAACACTGAAGCTTTCTTT	CASSDRGENTEAFF
TRBV5-5	few	TRBJ2-5	TRBD1	TGTGCCAGCAGCAGCGACAGGGGGCAGGGATGGACCCAGTACTTC	CASSSDRGQGWTQYF
TRBV3-1/TRBV3-2	-	TRBJ1-4	-	TGTGCCAGCAGTCCCAAACCTTTACGCCGGGAGGAAAAACTGTTTTTT	CASSPKPLRREEKLFF
TRBV4-1	-	TRBJ2-5	-	TGCGCCAGCAGCCAAGTGTGGCTAGCTATGACCCAGTACTTC	CASSQVWLAMTQYF
TRBV9	-	TRBJ2-1	TRBD2	TGTGCCAGCAGCTCCCCGACTAGCGGGGACTCCTACAATGAGCAGTTCTTC	CASSSPTSGDSYNEQFF
TRBV7-9	-	TRBJ2-3	-	TGTGCCAGCAGCCAAAGCACAACCTTAACGGGGGTTACAGATACGCAGTATTTT	CASSQSTTLTGVTDTQYF
TRBV7-2	-	TRBJ2-5	TRBD2	TGTGCCAGCAGCTTAGGAGCGGGAGTCCAAGAGACCCAGTACTTC	CASSLGAGVQETQYF
TRBV30	-	TRBJ2-2	TRBD2	TGTGCCTGGAGTCCTCGGCTAGCGGTCACCGGGGAGCTGTTTTTT	CAWSPRLAVTGELFF
TRBV19	-	TRBJ2-2	-	TGTGCCAGCCGGTTAGCAGGGGACACCGGGGAGCTGTTTTTT	CASRLAGDTGELFF
TRBV11-3	few	TRBJ1-1	-	TGTGCCAGCGGACGGGGAGAGAACACTGAAGCTTTCTTT	CASGRGENTEAFF
TRBV6-5	-	TRBJ2-1	TRBD1	TGTGCCAGCAGCTTTTCCCAGGGGGTTGAGCAGTTCTTC	CASSFSQGVEQFF
TRBV30	-	TRBJ1-1	-	TGTGCCTCCAGGGGCTCCGAGGGCACTGAAGCTTTCTTT	CASRGSEGTEAFF
TRBV5-6	-	TRBJ1-2	TRBD1	TGTGCCAGCAGACCCCCGACAGGGACTAACTATGGCTACACCTTC	CASRPPTGTNYGYTF
TRBV7-2	once	TRBJ1-1	TRBD1	TGTGCCAGCAGCCTCGGAAGGGGGCTACCTAACACTGAAGCTTTCTTT	CASSLGRGLPNTEAFF
TRBV19	-	TRBJ2-3	-	TGTGCCAGTAGTCCCCACCGACAGACAGATACGCAGTATTTT	CASSPHRQTDTQYF
TRBV9	-	TRBJ1-1	TRBD1	TGTGCCAGCAGCGGAACACCGGGACAGGGCCTCGAGGACACTGAAGCTTTCTTT	CASSGTPGQGLEDTEAFF
TRBV5-1	-	TRBJ2-5	TRBD1	TGCGCCAGCAGCCCAGGAGGGACAGGGACTGAGACCCAGTACTTC	CASSPGGTGTETQYF
TRBV19	-	TRBJ1-2	TRBD1	TGTGCCAGTTCGGACAGGGGGAACTATGGCTACACCTTC	CASSDRGNYGYTF
TRBV3-1/TRBV3-2	-	TRBJ2-7	-	TGTGCCAGCAGCCCTCAGCCCGGGACATCCTACGAGCAGTACTTC	CASSPQPGTSYEQYF
TRBV28	-	TRBJ1-1	-	TGTGCCAGCAGCCAGACGCAGACACCGGGACAAAAAGCTTTCTTT	CASSQTQTPGQKAFF
TRBV25-1	-	TRBJ1-2	TRBD1	TGTGCCAGCAGTGAATCCAGGGGGAAGGACTATGGCTACACCTTC	CASSESRGKDYGYTF
TRBV28	-	TRBJ2-7	TRBD1	TGTGCCAGCAGGTCCCGGGACAGGGGTGTTCGGGAGCAGTACTTC	CASRSRDRGVREQYF
TRBV4-3	-	TRBJ2-5	-	TGCGCCAGCAGCCATAAGAAGTTTGGGACACCGGCGGGCGAGACCCAGTACTTC	CASSHKKFGTPAGETQYF
TRBV4-1	-	TRBJ1-6	TRBD1	TGCGCCAGCAGCCAAGTCGACAGGGTCTCTTCACCCCTCCACTTT	CASSQVDRVSSPLHF
TRBV2	-	TRBJ2-5	-	TGTGCCAGCAGTGAATCTCTTGCAGGGCTTAGAGAGACCCAGTACTTC	CASSESLAGLRETQYF
TRBV6-5	-	TRBJ1-2	-	TGTGCCAGCAGTTACTCGATGACAGGCGACAATGGCTACACCTTC	CASSYSMTGDNGYTF
TRBV15	-	TRBJ1-6	-	TGTGCCACCAGCAGAGCGGGGGACGGTTCACCCCTCCACTTT	CATSRAGDGSPLHF
TRBV7-8	-	TRBJ2-1	TRBD1	TGTGCCAGCAGCTTACCTGACAGGGGTCGATACGGGGGGCAGTTCTTC	CASSLPDRGRYGGQFF
TRBV4-3	once	TRBJ2-1	TRBD2	TGCGCCAGCAGCCAAGTAGGGACTAGCGGGAGCAATGAGCAGTTCTTC	CASSQVGTSGSNEQFF
TRBV11-2	-	TRBJ1-2	TRBD1	TGTGCCAGCAGCCCGACGGGACAGAAGATCACGGGCTACACCTTC	CASSPTGQKITGYTF